The 24 T cell receptor beta chains listed next were all sequenced from one sample in a study of Ad26.COV2.S vaccination and SARS-CoV-2 variants. Indicated treatment: 15 to 20 received Ad26.COV2.S at low or high dose, single or two shots; a few received placebo; per-sample allocation not given. All samples were drawn on day 63, counting from the first vaccine or placebo injection. This table comes from immunoSEQ multiplex PCR, and its TCRdb copy is limited to in-frame clones, with some not included. In the table there are about 450,000 clones, approximately 89% of which are singletons. Here the sequenced sample was peripheral blood, taken in a trial of Ad26.COV2.S vaccine versus placebo. These receptors were taken from a person between 18 and 59 years old who received the Ad26.COV2.S COVID-19 vaccine or a placebo.

This chain connects TRBV20-1 to TRBJ2-1; maybe TRBD1 (6 bases). Looked up from germline, CDR1 is DFQATT and CDR2 is SNEGSKA (reference sequence). Between the trimmed V and J ends, which lost 6 bases and 15 bases, there was a span of 18 bases. This CDR3 region has 11 residues. The CDR3 region has the DNA TGCAGTGCCAGTCAAACAGGGTTTAGGTTCTTC. It translates to CSASQTGFRFF.

The chain uses TRBV3-1 (or the pseudogene TRBV3-2) and TRBJ2-5, with TRBD2 matching 8 bases. The V gene's germline CDR1 is LGHDT and CDR2 YNNKEL (reference sequence). Unmatched junction bases numbered 14, after V lost 3 bases and J lost 2 bases. CDR3 length: 18 residues. CDR3 region: CASSHILGTRAGQETQYF. The CDR3 DNA is TGTGCCAGCAGCCACATCCTAGGGACTAGAGCGGGGCAAGAGACCCAGTACTTC.

V gene TRBV7-2 combines with J gene TRBJ2-7, with D possibly being TRBD1 (6 bases). Per germline, CDR1 SGHTA and CDR2 FQGNSA. CDR3 size: 13 residues. V was cut by 1 base and J by 6 bases, with 10 bases left in between. CDR3 loop: CASSLEGEGEQYV. The CDR3 coding sequence is TGTGCCAGCAGCTTAGAGGGGGAAGGCGAGCAGTACGTC.

The genes are TRBV6-2 or TRBV6-3 and TRBJ2-3; TRBD2 is a possible D gene (5 bases). In germline, CDR1 is MNHEY, CDR2 SVGEGT. Trimming took 4 bases from V and 6 from J, leaving 17 bases between them. The CDR3 extends over 15 amino acids. CDR3 sequence: CASSSPSRTSDTQYF. The CDR3 region has the DNA TGTGCCAGCAGTTCCCCCTCTAGGACTTCCGATACGCAGTATTTT.

The chain combines TRBV25-1 with TRBJ1-3, with 7 bases that match TRBD1. The length of the CDR3 is 17 residues. J lost 3 bases, V lost 3 bases, and 11 bases had no gene match. The germline V gene has CDR1 MGHDK and CDR2 SYGVNS. CDR3 amino acids: CASSDLQTGSLGNTIYF. The CDR3 DNA sequence: TGTGCCAGCAGTGATTTACAGACAGGGTCTCTTGGAAACACCATATATTTT.

V is TRBV11-3 and J is TRBJ2-3, with D unresolved. The germline V gene encodes CDR1 SGHNT and CDR2 YENEEA. The V end lost 5 bases, the J end lost 3 bases, and 12 bases lay between the germline ends. The CDR3 consists of 14 residues. The CDR3 protein is CASSHELETDTQYF. The CDR3 nucleotides read TGTGCCAGCAGCCACGAGCTAGAGACAGATACGCAGTATTTT.

This clone has just a few counts. The chain recombines TRBV4-3 with TRBJ2-2; D may be TRBD1 (5 bases). CDR3 size: 14 residues. From germline, CDR1 is LGHNA and CDR2 YSLEER. V shed 1 base and J shed 3 bases, with 6 bases lying between them. The CDR3 protein is CASSQGQHTGELFF. The CDR3 nucleotides read TGCGCCAGCAGCCAAGGACAGCACACCGGGGAGCTGTTTTTT.

Points on this clone: One end of the junction is discordant with germline, which a read error may explain. The chain links TRBV12-3 or TRBV12-4 to TRBJ1-2, with 9 bases that match TRBD1. This CDR3 comprises 12 residues. CDR3 region: CASSLWTGESFF. For the CDR3, the DNA is TGTGCCAGCAGTTTATGGACAGGGGAAAGTTTCTTC.

This sequence joins TRBV4-1 and TRBJ1-2; D is perhaps TRBD1 (5 bases). V lost 1 base and J 3 bases, leaving 15 bases between the germline ends. The CDR3 covers 16 residues. Germline assignment: CDR1 MGHRA and CDR2 YSYEKL. The CDR3, as DNA: TGCGCCAGCAGCCAAGGATCCACGGGGCGTTACTATGGCTACACCTTC. It translates to CASSQGSTGRYYGYTF.

The rearrangement joins TRBV7-6 to TRBJ2-2; D is ambiguous. This CDR3 has 15 amino acids. Germline V gene sequence: CDR1 SGHVS, CDR2 FNYEAQ. The V gene lost 1 base and the J gene lost 5 bases, with 11 bases spanning the gap. Written as DNA, the CDR3 is TGTGCCAGCAGCTTAGTGGGCACTTGGACCGGGGAGCTGTTTTTT. This codes for CASSLVGTWTGELFF.

The chain uses TRBV7-9 and TRBJ2-3, with 10 bases aligning to TRBD2. Germline CDR1 is SEHNR and CDR2 is FQNEAQ (reference sequence). V lost 2 bases and J lost 5; bases outside the gene matches: 10. The CDR3 is made up of 17 amino acids. The CDR3 DNA sequence: TGTGCCAGCAGCTTAACGCGCCCGGTAGCGGGGGGAGATACGCAGTATTTT. Translated, it gives CASSLTRPVAGGDTQYF.

The chain joins TRBV6-5 to TRBJ1-6; D is uncertain. Germline V gives CDR1 MNHEY, CDR2 SVGAGI. The V end lost 7 bases, the J end lost 7 bases, and 8 bases lay between the germline ends. The CDR3 covers 12 residues. The CDR3 DNA sequence: TGTGCCAGCAACGGGAACAATTCACCCCTCCACTTT. This gives the protein CASNGNNSPLHF.

The chain recombines TRBV12-3 or TRBV12-4 with TRBJ1-1, with D uncertain. The V and J ends lost 3 bases and 1 base respectively, with 6 bases between them. The CDR3 has 13 residues. In DNA, the CDR3 is TGTGCCAGCAGTTTTTGGGGGAACACTGAAGCTTTCTTT. Encoded protein: CASSFWGNTEAFF.

The CDR3 loop is CASSNGPTHTEAFF. CDR3 sequence (DNA): TGTGCCAGCAGTAACGGTCCCACGCACACTGAAGCTTTCTTT. The chain recombines TRBV6-6 with TRBJ1-1; D not certain. This CDR3 is built from 14 residues. Germline V gives CDR1 MNHNY, CDR2 SVGAGI (reference sequence). Trimming took 5 bases from V and 3 from J, leaving 13 bases between them.

This rearrangement joins TRBV18 to TRBJ2-2; TRBD1 matches at 7 bases. J gave up 4 bases and V 4 bases, and 6 bases lay outside the gene matches. This CDR3 spans 15 amino acids. CDR1 and CDR2 from the germline V gene are KGHSH and LQKENI. The CDR3 region has the DNA TGTGCCAGCTCACGTACGACAGGGTTCACCGGGGAGCTGTTTTTT. Protein: CASSRTTGFTGELFF.

The chain is built from TRBV5-1 and TRBJ2-5; no firm D call. Germline V CDR1 and CDR2: SGHRS, YFSETQ. The V and J ends lost 7 bases and 3 bases respectively, with 16 bases between them. This CDR3 spans 14 amino acids. CDR3 region: CASAQGWLEETQYF. The CDR3 nucleotides are TGCGCCAGCGCGCAAGGTTGGTTAGAAGAGACCCAGTACTTC.

V is TRBV30 and J is TRBJ1-2; possibly TRBD1 for D (6 bases). Between the trimmed V and J ends, which lost 0 bases and 7 bases, there was a span of 15 bases. Germline lookup yields CDR1 GTSNPN and CDR2 SVGIG (reference sequence). The CDR3 sequence is 14 residues long. The CDR3 nucleotides read TGTGCCTGGAGTGTAGATCCACAGGGAGTTGGCTACACCTTC. Translated: CAWSVDPQGVGYTF.

The chain links TRBV19 to TRBJ1-2; D possibly corresponds to TRBD1 (5 bases). The V gene's germline CDR1 is LNHDA and CDR2 SQIVND (reference sequence). Trimming removed 6 bases at V and 6 bases at J, with 14 bases between. This CDR3 spans 13 amino acids. CDR3 sequence reads: CASRRGFVNGYTF. The DNA of the CDR3 is TGTGCCAGTAGGCGGGGGTTCGTGAATGGCTACACCTTC.

The chain employs TRBV19 and TRBJ1-1; D might be TRBD1 (5 bases). V was clipped by 7 bases and J by 2 bases, with 14 bases between them. In germline, CDR1 is LNHDA, CDR2 SQIVND (reference sequence). The CDR3 sequence is 14 residues long. In DNA form, the CDR3 reads TGTGCCAGTAAGTGGGGCGGGGGTAACACTGAAGCTTTCTTT. The encoded protein is CASKWGGGNTEAFF.

The CDR3 here is CASSANRLGQSYGYTF. DNA of the CDR3: TGTGCCAGCAGCGCCAACCGTCTGGGACAGTCATATGGCTACACCTTC. The rearrangement uses TRBV9 and TRBJ1-2; the match to TRBD1 covers 7 bases. The CDR3 contains 16 residues. The V gene end was trimmed by 3 bases and the J gene end by 5 bases; junction bases not matched to a gene: 13. Per the germline V gene, CDR1 is SGDLS and CDR2 is YYNGEE.

The CDR3 protein is CASRSGQNTDTQYF. The CDR3 DNA follows: TGCGCCAGCAGGTCGGGGCAGAATACAGATACGCAGTATTTT. The chain employs TRBV5-1 and TRBJ2-3; D is perhaps TRBD1 or TRBD2 (5 bases each). V was clipped by 5 bases and J by 3 bases, with 13 bases between them. Germline V gene data show CDR1 as SGHRS and CDR2 as YFSETQ. The CDR3 has 14 residues. The full variable domain, in which reference TRBV5-1 and TRBJ2-3 provide the parts outside the CDR3, is KAGVTQTPRYLIKTRGQQVTLSCSPISGHRSVSWYQQTPGQGLQFLFEYFSETQRNKGNFPGRFSGRQFSNSRSEMNVSTLELGDSALYLCASRSGQNTDTQYFGPGTRLTVL.

The V and J genes are TRBV19 and TRBJ1-2; weak D call: TRBD1 (6 bases). The length of the CDR3 is 13 residues. Per germline, CDR1 LNHDA and CDR2 SQIVND (reference sequence). V was clipped by 5 bases and J by 7 bases, with 14 bases between them. CDR3 sequence (DNA): TGTGCCAGTAGTGGCTACAGGGTGGCTGGCTACACCTTC. Translation gives CASSGYRVAGYTF. The variable domain in full, with the rest retrieved from reference TRBV19 and TRBJ1-2, is DGGITQSPKYLFRKEGQNVTLSCEQNLNHDAMYWYRQDPGQGLRLIYYSQIVNDFQKGDIAEGYSVSREKKESFPLTVTSAQKNPTAFYLCASSGYRVAGYTFGSGTRLTVV.

This clone has a single count. In DNA form, the CDR3 reads TGTGCCAGCAGATATCTGAACACTGAAGCTTTCTTT. It codes for CASRYLNTEAFF. The chain has TRBV5-4 and TRBJ1-1, with D hard to call. V lost 5 bases, J lost 0 bases, and 5 bases lay in between. The length of the CDR3 is 12 residues. Germline CDR1 reads SGHNT; CDR2 reads YYREEE (reference sequence). The entire variable domain, with the rest obtained from reference TRBV5-4 and TRBJ1-1, is as follows: ETGVTQSPTHLIKTRGQQVTLRCSSQSGHNTVSWYQQALGQGPQFIFQYYREEENGRGNFPPRFSGLQFPNYSSELNVNALELDDSALYLCASRYLNTEAFFGQGTRLTVV.

V is TRBV5-1 and J is TRBJ2-5, with D uncertain. The germline CDR1 and CDR2 sequences are SGHRS and YFSETQ. The CDR3 covers 13 residues. Trimming stripped 2 bases from V and 5 bases from J, with 10 bases between. CDR3 loop: CASSFGRLETQYF. DNA for the CDR3: TGCGCCAGCAGCTTCGGCAGACTGGAGACCCAGTACTTC.